This is a list of T cell receptor beta chains from one sample in a study of cytomegalovirus exposure and HLA in healthy donors. Profiled with immunoSEQ multiplex PCR; TCRdb holds only in-frame clones, not every one. The repertoire holds tens of thousands of clones, with around 79% as singletons. Sequencing was performed on PBMCs. The source is a woman aged 40 to 50 in good health and CMV-seropositive. Each CDR3 is given with its conserved first and last residue. A D gene is named only where the DNA matches it firmly. Clone size is not always given. Where it is, it says once, few, many or a class for expanded clones.

d_call j_call v_call clone_size cdr3_aa cdr3_nt
- TRBJ2-7 TRBV5-8 - CASSPRLAGRGEQYF TGTGCCAGCAGCCCCAGGTTGGCGGGAAGGGGCGAGCAGTACTTC
- TRBJ1-3 TRBV7-2 - CASSLLPGSVQAGNTIYF TGTGCCAGCAGCTTATTACCCGGGAGCGTACAGGCAGGAAACACCATATATTTT
- TRBJ2-2 TRBV1 - CTSSQASLPTRVIAGGPSTGELFF TGCACCAGCAGCCAAGCTTCGCTCCCCACCAGGGTAATAGCGGGAGGGCCGAGCACCGGGGAGCTGTTTTTT
TRBD2 TRBJ2-3 TRBV7-9 - CATQTTSGRADTQYF TGTGCCACCCAAACCACTAGCGGGAGAGCGGATACGCAGTATTTT
- TRBJ1-3 TRBV7-7 - CASSAGSSGNTIYF TGTGCTAGCAGCGCGGGGTCCTCTGGAAACACCATATATTTT
- TRBJ1-5 TRBV27 - CATAMGVNQPQHF TGTGCCACCGCCATGGGAGTCAATCAGCCCCAGCATTTT
TRBD2 TRBJ2-1 TRBV9 - CASSSGLAESSYNEQFF TGTGCCAGCAGCTCTGGACTAGCGGAAAGCTCCTACAATGAGCAGTTCTTC
TRBD2 TRBJ2-1 TRBV19 - CASRGLAGGPLYEQFF TGTGCCAGTAGAGGACTAGCGGGAGGGCCTCTGTATGAGCAGTTCTTC
TRBD2 TRBJ2-3 TRBV4-1 - CASSQDDPGGSTDTQYF TGCGCCAGCAGCCAAGATGATCCGGGAGGGTCCACAGATACGCAGTATTTT
- TRBJ2-3 TRBV14 few CASSQAGGVQSTQYF TGTGCCAGCAGCCAAGCAGGAGGGGTGCAGAGTACGCAGTATTTT
TRBD1 TRBJ1-2 TRBV27 - CASSWGSGTAYGYTF TGTGCCAGCAGTTGGGGGTCCGGGACAGCCTATGGCTACACCTTC
- TRBJ2-7 TRBV13 - CASSLVQEGDEQYF TGTGCCAGCAGCTTAGTCCAGGAAGGGGACGAGCAGTACTTC
- TRBJ2-7 TRBV9 - CASSVGLANYEQYF TGTGCCAGCAGCGTCGGTCTAGCGAACTACGAGCAGTACTTC
TRBD2 TRBJ2-1 TRBV30 - CAWSGDAGGNRNEQFF TGTGCCTGGAGTGGTGACGCGGGGGGTAATAGGAATGAGCAGTTCTTC
TRBD1 TRBJ1-6 TRBV7-9 - CASSSNYDRASPLHF TGTGCCAGCAGCTCTAACTACGACAGGGCCTCACCCCTCCACTTT
- TRBJ1-2 TRBV6-5 - CASSSSRAANYGYTF TGTGCCAGCAGTTCCTCGAGGGCCGCTAACTATGGCTACACCTTC
TRBD1 TRBJ2-7 TRBV29-1 - CSVGTGMKSEQYF TGCAGCGTGGGGACAGGAATGAAGAGCGAGCAGTACTTC
TRBD1 TRBJ1-2 TRBV5-6 - CASSLGQGIYGYTF TGTGCCAGCAGCTTGGGACAGGGAATATATGGCTACACCTTC
- TRBJ1-2 TRBV29-1 - CSVSQANYGYTF TGCAGCGTGAGTCAGGCAAACTATGGCTACACCTTC
TRBD2 TRBJ2-7 TRBV5-4 - CASSLPPLAGGGEQYF TGTGCCAGCAGCTTACCGCCACTAGCGGGAGGGGGGGAGCAGTACTTC
- TRBJ1-1 TRBV5-8 - CASSLAGQRGTEAFF TGTGCCAGCAGCTTGGCCGGTCAGCGGGGCACTGAAGCTTTCTTT
- TRBJ2-1 TRBV7-2 once CASSLGLAREQFF TGTGCCAGCAGCTTAGGGCTAGCGCGTGAGCAGTTCTTC
- TRBJ2-5 TRBV6-6 - CASSYRGETQYF TGTGCCAGCAGTTATCGGGGAGAGACCCAGTACTTC
TRBD2 TRBJ2-3 TRBV6-5 once CASSKLAGTTDTQYF TGTGCCAGCAGTAAACTAGCGGGGACCACAGATACGCAGTATTTT
TRBD1 TRBJ2-5 TRBV19 - CASSIDHGQGARETQYF TGTGCCAGTAGTATAGACCACGGACAGGGGGCGCGGGAGACCCAGTACTTC
TRBD2 TRBJ2-1 TRBV7-6 - CASSLATSGFVNEQFF TGTGCCAGCAGCTTAGCGACTAGCGGGTTCGTCAATGAGCAGTTCTTC
TRBD1 TRBJ2-7 TRBV27 - CASRDRAPTYEQYF TGTGCCAGCAGAGACAGGGCTCCAACCTACGAGCAGTACTTC
- TRBJ2-1 TRBV28 few CASSSSGASLNEQFF TGTGCCAGCAGTTCCAGTGGGGCCTCTCTTAATGAGCAGTTCTTC
TRBD1 TRBJ2-1 TRBV14 once CASSQAGQGPYNEQFF TGTGCCAGCAGCCAGGCCGGACAGGGGCCCTACAATGAGCAGTTCTTC
- TRBJ1-5 TRBV6-5 - CASSQRGGQPQHF TGTGCCAGCAGTCAGAGGGGGGGTCAGCCCCAGCATTTT
- TRBJ2-2 TRBV5-1 - CASRKNTANTGELFF TGCGCCAGCAGAAAGAACACCGCGAACACCGGGGAGCTGTTTTTT
- TRBJ2-6 TRBV11-2 - CASRGSSGANVLTF TGTGCCAGCAGGGGGAGCTCTGGGGCCAACGTCCTGACTTTC
- TRBJ2-7 TRBV6-5 - CASSPRAEYEQYF TGTGCCAGCAGTCCAAGAGCGGAATACGAGCAGTACTTC
TRBD2 TRBJ2-3 TRBV2 - CASTRKTSGSATQYF TGTGCCAGCACCAGAAAGACTAGCGGGAGCGCTACGCAGTATTTT
TRBD1 TRBJ1-2 TRBV5-1 - CASSLTGDHGYPF TGCGCCAGCAGCTTGACAGGGGATCATGGCTACCCCTTC
TRBD1 TRBJ2-7 TRBV18 - CASSPGVTGGSYEQYF TGTGCCAGCTCACCAGGAGTCACAGGGGGTTCCTACGAGCAGTACTTC
- TRBJ2-7 TRBV5-4 few CASSLTTGRNSYEQYF TGTGCCAGCAGCTTAACTACAGGGCGCAATTCCTACGAGCAGTACTTC
TRBD2 TRBJ2-1 TRBV5-8 - CASTPGLAGGASYNEQFF TGTGCCAGCACCCCGGGACTAGCGGGGGGCGCTTCCTACAATGAGCAGTTCTTC
- TRBJ1-5 TRBV29-1 - CSVWGHQPQHF TGCAGCGTTTGGGGGCATCAGCCCCAGCATTTT
- TRBJ2-5 TRBV7-2 - CASSPRSTRSETQYF TGTGCCAGCAGCCCCCGGTCCACTAGATCCGAGACCCAGTACTTC
TRBD1 TRBJ2-6 TRBV18 - CASSPPGTAGANVLTF TGTGCCAGCTCACCACCCGGGACAGCTGGGGCCAACGTCCTGACTTTC
- TRBJ2-6 TRBV5-1 few CASSEGHSSGANVLTF TGCGCCAGCAGCGAAGGACACAGCTCTGGGGCCAACGTCCTGACTTTC
TRBD2 TRBJ2-5 TRBV6-1 - CASSPTGTSGETQYF TGTGCCAGCAGCCCGACCGGGACTAGCGGGGAGACCCAGTACTTC
- TRBJ1-5 TRBV7-2 - CASSWAQDQPQHF TGTGCCAGCAGCTGGGCTCAGGATCAGCCCCAGCATTTT
TRBD2 TRBJ2-7 TRBV7-2 - CASSLRLAGSYEQYF TGTGCCAGCAGCTTACGTCTAGCGGGCTCCTACGAGCAGTACTTC
TRBD1 TRBJ1-2 TRBV9 - CASRDPRDRVGGYTF TGTGCCAGCAGGGACCCCCGGGACAGGGTCGGAGGCTACACCTTC